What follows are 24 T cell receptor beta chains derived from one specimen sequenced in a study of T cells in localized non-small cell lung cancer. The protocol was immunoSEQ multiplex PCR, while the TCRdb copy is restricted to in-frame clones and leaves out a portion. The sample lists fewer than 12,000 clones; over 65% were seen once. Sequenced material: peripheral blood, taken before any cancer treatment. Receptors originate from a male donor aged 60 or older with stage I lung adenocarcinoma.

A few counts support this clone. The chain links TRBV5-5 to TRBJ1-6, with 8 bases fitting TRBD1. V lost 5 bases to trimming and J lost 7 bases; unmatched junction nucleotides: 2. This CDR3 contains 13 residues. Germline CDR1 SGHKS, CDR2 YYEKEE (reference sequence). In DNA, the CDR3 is TGTGCCAGCAGTGACAGGGGAAATTCACCCCTCCACTTT. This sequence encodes CASSDRGNSPLHF.

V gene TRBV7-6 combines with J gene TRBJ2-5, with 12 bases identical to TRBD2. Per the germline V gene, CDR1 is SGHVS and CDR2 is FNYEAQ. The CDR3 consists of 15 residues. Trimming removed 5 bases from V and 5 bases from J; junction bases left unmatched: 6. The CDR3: CASSPSGGAWETQYF. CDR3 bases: TGTGCCAGCAGCCCTAGCGGGGGGGCCTGGGAGACCCAGTACTTC.

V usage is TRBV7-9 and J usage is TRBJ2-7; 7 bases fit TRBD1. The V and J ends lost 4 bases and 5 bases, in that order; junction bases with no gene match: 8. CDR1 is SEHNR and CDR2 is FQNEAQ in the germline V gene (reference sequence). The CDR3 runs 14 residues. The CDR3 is CASSSPTGFNEQYF. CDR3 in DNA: TGTGCCAGCAGCTCTCCGACAGGGTTTAACGAGCAGTACTTC. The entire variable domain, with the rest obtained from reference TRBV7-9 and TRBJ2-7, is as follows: DTGVSQNPRHKITKRGQNVTFRCDPISEHNRLYWYRQTLGQGPEFLTYFQNEAQLEKSRLLSDRFSAERPKGSFSTLEIQRTEQGDSAMYLCASSSPTGFNEQYFGPGTRLTVT.

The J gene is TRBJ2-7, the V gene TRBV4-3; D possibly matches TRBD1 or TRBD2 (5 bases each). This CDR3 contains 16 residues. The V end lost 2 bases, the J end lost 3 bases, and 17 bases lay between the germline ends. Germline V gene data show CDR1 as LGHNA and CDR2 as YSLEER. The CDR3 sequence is CASSQHTGPSNYEQYF. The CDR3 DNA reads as TGCGCCAGCAGCCAACACACGGGACCCTCGAACTACGAGCAGTACTTC.

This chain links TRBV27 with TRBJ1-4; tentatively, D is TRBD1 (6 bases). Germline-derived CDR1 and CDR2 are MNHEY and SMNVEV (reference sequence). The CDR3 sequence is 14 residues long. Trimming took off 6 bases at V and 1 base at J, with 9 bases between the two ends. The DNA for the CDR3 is TGTGCCAGCAGGGGGGCTATAACTAATGAAAAACTGTTTTTT. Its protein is CASRGAITNEKLFF. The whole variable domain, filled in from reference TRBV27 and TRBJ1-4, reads EAQVTQNPRYLITVTGKKLTVTCSQNMNHEYMSWYRQDPGLGLRQIYYSMNVEVTDKGDVPEGYKVSRKEKRNFPLILESPSPNQTSLYFCASRGAITNEKLFFGSGTQLSVL.

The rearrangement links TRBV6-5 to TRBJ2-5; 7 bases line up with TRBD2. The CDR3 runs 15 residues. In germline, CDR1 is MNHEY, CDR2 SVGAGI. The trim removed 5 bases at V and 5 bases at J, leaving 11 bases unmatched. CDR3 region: CASSPRGVGPETQYF. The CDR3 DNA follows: TGTGCCAGCAGTCCTCGGGGGGTAGGACCTGAGACCCAGTACTTC.

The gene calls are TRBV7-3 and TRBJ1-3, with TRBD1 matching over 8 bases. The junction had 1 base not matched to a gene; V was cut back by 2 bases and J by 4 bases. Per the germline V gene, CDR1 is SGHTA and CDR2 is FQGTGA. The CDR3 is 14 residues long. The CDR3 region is CASSLGTGGNTIYF. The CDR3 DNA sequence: TGTGCCAGCAGCTTAGGGACAGGCGGAAACACCATATATTTT.

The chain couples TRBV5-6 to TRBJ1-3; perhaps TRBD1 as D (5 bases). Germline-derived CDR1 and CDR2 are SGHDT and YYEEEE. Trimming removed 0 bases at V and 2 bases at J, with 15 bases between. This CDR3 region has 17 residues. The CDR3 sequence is CASSLADSGRAGNTIYF. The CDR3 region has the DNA TGTGCCAGCAGCTTGGCTGACTCGGGCAGGGCTGGAAACACCATATATTTT.

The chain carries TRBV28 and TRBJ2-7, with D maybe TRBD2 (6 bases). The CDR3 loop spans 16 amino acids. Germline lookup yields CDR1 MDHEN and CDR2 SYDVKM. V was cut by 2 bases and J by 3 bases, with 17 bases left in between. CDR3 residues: CASSLGLPGGYYEQYF. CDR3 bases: TGTGCCAGCAGTTTAGGCCTCCCCGGGGGATACTACGAGCAGTACTTC.

For the CDR3, the DNA is TGTGCCAGCAGCCCCCCCTCGCGCGGTACACCCCTCCACTTT. Translating it yields CASSPPSRGTPLHF. The chain is built from TRBV28 and TRBJ1-6; D not certain. Germline V gives CDR1 MDHEN, CDR2 SYDVKM. With 6 bases removed from V and 11 bases from J, the gap between germline ends came to 17 bases. This CDR3 contains 14 residues.

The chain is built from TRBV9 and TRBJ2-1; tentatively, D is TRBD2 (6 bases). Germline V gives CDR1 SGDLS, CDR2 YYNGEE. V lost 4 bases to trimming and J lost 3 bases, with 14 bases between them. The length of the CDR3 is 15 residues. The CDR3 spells CASSYDGGFYNEQFF. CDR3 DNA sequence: TGTGCCAGCAGCTACGACGGGGGTTTCTACAATGAGCAGTTCTTC.

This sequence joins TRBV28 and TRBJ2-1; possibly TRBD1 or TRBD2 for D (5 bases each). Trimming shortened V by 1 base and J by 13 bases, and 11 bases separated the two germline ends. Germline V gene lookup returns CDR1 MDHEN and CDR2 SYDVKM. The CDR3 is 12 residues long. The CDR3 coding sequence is TGTGCCAGCAGTTTATTGAGGGGTCCTCAGTTCTTC. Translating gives CASSLLRGPQFF.

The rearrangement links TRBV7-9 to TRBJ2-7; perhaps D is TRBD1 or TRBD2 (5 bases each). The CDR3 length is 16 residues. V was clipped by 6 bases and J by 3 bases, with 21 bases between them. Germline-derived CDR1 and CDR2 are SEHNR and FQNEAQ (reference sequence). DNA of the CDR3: TGTGCCAGCAGTCGTATTACCGGGACCGAAGGCTACGAGCAGTACTTC. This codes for CASSRITGTEGYEQYF.

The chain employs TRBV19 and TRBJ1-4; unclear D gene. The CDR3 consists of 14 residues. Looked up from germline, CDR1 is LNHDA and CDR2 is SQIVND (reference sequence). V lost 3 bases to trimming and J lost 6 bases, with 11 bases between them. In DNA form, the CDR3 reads TGTGCCAGTAGTATTAGAGGATCGGATGAAAAACTGTTTTTT. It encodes CASSIRGSDEKLFF.

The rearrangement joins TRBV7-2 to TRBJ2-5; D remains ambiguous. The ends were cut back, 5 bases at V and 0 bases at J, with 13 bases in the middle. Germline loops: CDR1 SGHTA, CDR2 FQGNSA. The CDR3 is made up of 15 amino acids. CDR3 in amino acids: CASSPRRTHQETQYF. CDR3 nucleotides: TGTGCCAGCAGCCCGCGGCGCACCCACCAAGAGACCCAGTACTTC. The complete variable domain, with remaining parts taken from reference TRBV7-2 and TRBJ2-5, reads GAGVSQSPSNKVTEKGKDVELRCDPISGHTALYWYRQSLGQGLEFLIYFQGNSAPDKSGLPSDRFSAERTGGSVSTLTIQRTQQEDSAVYLCASSPRRTHQETQYFGPGTRLLVL.

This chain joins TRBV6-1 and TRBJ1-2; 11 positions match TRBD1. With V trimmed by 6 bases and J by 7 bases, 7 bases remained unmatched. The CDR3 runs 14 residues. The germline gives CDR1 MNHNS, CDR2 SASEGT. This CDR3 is CASSLGTGGGGYTF. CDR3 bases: TGTGCCAGCAGCCTAGGGACAGGGGGAGGTGGCTACACCTTC.

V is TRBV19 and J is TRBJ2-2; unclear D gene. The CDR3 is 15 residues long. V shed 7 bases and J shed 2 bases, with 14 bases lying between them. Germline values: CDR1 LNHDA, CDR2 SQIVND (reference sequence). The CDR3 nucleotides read TGTGCCAGTAAGGTTGGTCACACAAACACCGGGGAGCTGTTTTTT. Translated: CASKVGHTNTGELFF.

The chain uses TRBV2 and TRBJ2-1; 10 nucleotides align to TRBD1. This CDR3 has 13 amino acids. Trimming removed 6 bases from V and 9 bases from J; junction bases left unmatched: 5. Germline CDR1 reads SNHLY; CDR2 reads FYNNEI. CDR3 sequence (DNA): TGTGCCAGCAGAGAGGACAGGGGGGGTGAGCAGTTCTTC. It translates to CASREDRGGEQFF.

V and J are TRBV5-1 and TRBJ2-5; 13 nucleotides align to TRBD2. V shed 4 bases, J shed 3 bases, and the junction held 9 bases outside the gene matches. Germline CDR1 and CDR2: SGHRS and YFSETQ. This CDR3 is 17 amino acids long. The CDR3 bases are TGCGCCAGCAGCCCCGGGCGGACTAGCGGGGGCAAAGAGACCCAGTACTTC. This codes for CASSPGRTSGGKETQYF. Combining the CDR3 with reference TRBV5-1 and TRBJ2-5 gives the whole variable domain KAGVTQTPRYLIKTRGQQVTLSCSPISGHRSVSWYQQTPGQGLQFLFEYFSETQRNKGNFPGRFSGRQFSNSRSEMNVSTLELGDSALYLCASSPGRTSGGKETQYFGPGTRLLVL.

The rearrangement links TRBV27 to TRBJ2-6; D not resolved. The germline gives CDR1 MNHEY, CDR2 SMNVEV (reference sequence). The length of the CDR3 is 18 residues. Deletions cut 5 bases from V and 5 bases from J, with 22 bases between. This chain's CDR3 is CASSGMGWLQSRANVLTF. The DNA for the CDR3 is TGTGCCAGCAGTGGGATGGGCTGGCTACAAAGTCGGGCCAACGTCCTGACTTTC.

CDR3 DNA: TGTGCCAGCAGCTTAAATAGCGGGGGGACCAGCACAGATACGCAGTATTTT. Translating gives CASSLNSGGTSTDTQYF. This chain connects TRBV9 to TRBJ2-3; TRBD2 matches 10 bases. This CDR3 region has 17 residues. With V trimmed by 4 bases and J by 0 bases, 8 bases remained unmatched. CDR1 and CDR2 from the germline V gene are SGDLS and YYNGEE. Looking up the rest from reference TRBV9 and TRBJ2-3 gives the full variable domain: DSGVTQTPKHLITATGQRVTLRCSPRSGDLSVYWYQQSLDQGLQFLIQYYNGEERAKGNILERFSAQQFPDLHSELNLSSLELGDSALYFCASSLNSGGTSTDTQYFGPGTRLTVL.

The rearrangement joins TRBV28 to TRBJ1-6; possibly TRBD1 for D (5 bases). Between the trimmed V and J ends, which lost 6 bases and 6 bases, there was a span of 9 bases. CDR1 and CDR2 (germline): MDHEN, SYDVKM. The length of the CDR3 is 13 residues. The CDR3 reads CASRGPLNSPLHF. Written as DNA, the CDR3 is TGTGCCAGCAGGGGGCCCCTTAATTCACCCCTCCACTTT.

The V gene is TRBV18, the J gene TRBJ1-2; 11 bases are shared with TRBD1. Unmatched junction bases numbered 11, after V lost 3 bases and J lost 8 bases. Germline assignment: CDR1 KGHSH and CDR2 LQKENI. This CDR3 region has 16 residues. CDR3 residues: CASSPRPGQGVEGYTF. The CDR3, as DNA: TGTGCCAGCTCACCCAGACCGGGACAGGGGGTAGAGGGCTACACCTTC.

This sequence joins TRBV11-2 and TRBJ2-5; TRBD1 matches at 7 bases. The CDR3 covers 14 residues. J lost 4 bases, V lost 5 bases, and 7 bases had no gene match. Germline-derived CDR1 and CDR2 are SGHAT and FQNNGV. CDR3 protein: CASSITGAGETQYF. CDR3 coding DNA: TGTGCCAGCAGCATCACAGGGGCGGGAGAGACCCAGTACTTC. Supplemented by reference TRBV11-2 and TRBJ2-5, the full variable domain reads EAGVAQSPRYKIIEKRQSVAFWCNPISGHATLYWYQQILGQGPKLLIQFQNNGVVDDSQLPKDRFSAERLKGVDSTLKIQPAKLEDSAVYLCASSITGAGETQYFGPGTRLLVL.